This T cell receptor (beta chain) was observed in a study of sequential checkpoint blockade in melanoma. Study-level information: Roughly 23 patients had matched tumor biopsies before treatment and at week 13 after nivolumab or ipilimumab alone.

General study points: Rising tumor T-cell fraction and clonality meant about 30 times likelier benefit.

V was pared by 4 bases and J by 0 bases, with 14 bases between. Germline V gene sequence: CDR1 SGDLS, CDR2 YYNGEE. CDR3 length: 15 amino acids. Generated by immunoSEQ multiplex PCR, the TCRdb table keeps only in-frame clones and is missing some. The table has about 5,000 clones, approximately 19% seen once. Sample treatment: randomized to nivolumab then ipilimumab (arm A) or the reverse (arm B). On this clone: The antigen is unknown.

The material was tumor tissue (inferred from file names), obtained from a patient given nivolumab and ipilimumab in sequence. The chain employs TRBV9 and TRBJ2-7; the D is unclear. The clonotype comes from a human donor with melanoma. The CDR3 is CASSPTQEPSYEQYF. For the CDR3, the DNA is TGTGCCAGCAGCCCAACCCAAGAACCCTCCTACGAGCAGTACTTC.